The 18 T cell receptor beta chains below were found in one sample sequenced in a study of T cells in women clearing cervical HPV infection. The assay was immunoSEQ multiplex PCR, and TCRdb's table has in-frame clones only and misses some. The sample holds tens of thousands of clones. Sequencing was carried out using blood buffy coat. These receptor sequences come from a woman aged 18 to 75 with a cervical HPV16 infection that either progressed to CIN3+ or cleared (not recorded which).

Notes on this clone: The CDR3 is cut off 3 residues early in the read; its end comes from the germline J gene. This sequence joins TRBV10-3 and TRBJ2-5; tentatively, D is TRBD1 (6 bases). V was pared by 7 bases and J by 5 bases, with 14 bases between. The CDR3 covers 13 residues. CDR1 is ENHRY, CDR2 SYGVKD, per germline. This CDR3 is CAITKDRSETQYF. The CDR3 DNA, read in part, is TGTGCCATCACTAAAGACAGGAGTGAGACC.

Worth noting for this clone: The read gets to within 3 residues of the CDR3 end, and the germline J gene fills in the rest. The gene calls are TRBV29-1 and TRBJ2-7; 7 bases are a match to TRBD1. The germline V gene has CDR1 SQVTM and CDR2 ANQGSEA. This CDR3 spans 13 amino acids. V lost 6 bases, J lost 0 bases, and 5 bases stayed unmatched. Partial CDR3 DNA: TGCAGCGTCCCGGGACAGAGCTCCTACGAG. As protein: CSVPGQSSYE. The entire CDR3 is CSVPGQSSYEQYF.

Remarks on this clone: Coverage ceases 3 residues before the CDR3 finishes, and the germline J gene fills in the end. The rearrangement joins TRBV5-4 to TRBJ2-3; 8 positions agree with TRBD1. The junction had 1 base not matched to a gene; V was cut back by 5 bases and J by 5 bases. The germline V gene has CDR1 SGHNT and CDR2 YYREEE (reference sequence). The CDR3 has 12 amino acids. CDR3 protein: CASRTGVDTQYF. CDR3 DNA (partial): TGTGCCAGCAGGACAGGGGTAGATACG.

Notes on this clone: The CDR3 goes on 3 residues after the read ends, and that part is filled in from the germline J gene. The chain is built from TRBV7-3 and TRBJ2-3; the D gene could be TRBD1 or TRBD2 (5 bases each). The CDR3 totals 13 residues. In germline, CDR1 is SGHTA, CDR2 FQGTGA. V was clipped by 1 base and J by 5 bases, with 7 bases between them. CDR3 bases read: TGTGCCAGCAGCTTAAAGAGGGGAGATACG. Translation: CASSLKRGDT. The entire CDR3 protein is CASSLKRGDTQYF.

Of note for this clone: The read terminates 3 residues ahead of where the CDR3 ends, so the germline J gene completes it. The V call is TRBV6-2 or TRBV6-3, the J call TRBJ1-6, with a weak D call TRBD1 (5 bases). Trimming cost V 6 bases and J 5 bases, with 20 bases left between them. The CDR3 consists of 17 residues. Germline-derived CDR1 and CDR2 are MNHEY and SVGEGT. The CDR3 loop reads CASSRFRVPSNNSPLHF. The sequenced CDR3 bases are TGTGCCAGCAGCCGCTTCAGGGTGCCGTCAAATAATTCACCC.

Worth noting for this clone: Coverage ceases 3 residues before the CDR3 finishes, and the germline J gene fills in the end. The chain employs TRBV10-3 and TRBJ1-1; D not resolved. Trimming removed 5 bases from V and 1 base from J, with 11 bases in between. The CDR3 is 14 amino acids. Per the germline V gene, CDR1 is ENHRY and CDR2 is SYGVKD. The CDR3 sequence: CAISSQTQNTEAFF. Incomplete CDR3 DNA: TGTGCCATCAGTAGCCAGACACAGAACACTGAA.

Of note for this clone: The sequence runs out 3 residues before the end of the CDR3; the remainder is reconstructed from the germline J gene. The chain joins TRBV10-3 to TRBJ2-1, with TRBD2 identical over 16 bases. Trimming removed 0 bases from V and 8 bases from J; junction bases left unmatched: 4. The CDR3 spans 17 residues. Per the germline V gene, CDR1 is ENHRY and CDR2 is SYGVKD. The CDR3 sequence: CAISESRGLAGGHEQFF. The sequenced CDR3 bases are TGTGCCATCAGTGAGTCGAGGGGACTAGCGGGGGGGCATGAG.

On this clone: The CDR3 goes on 3 residues after the read ends, and that part is filled in from the germline J gene. The genes are TRBV5-5 and TRBJ2-1; D is unclear. This CDR3 spans 13 amino acids. Germline V gene data show CDR1 as SGHKS and CDR2 as YYEKEE (reference sequence). Trimming removed 0 bases from V and 5 bases from J, with 6 bases in between. CDR3 DNA, as far as it was read: TGTGCCAGCAGCTTGGCACAGAACAATGAG. Translated, it gives CASSLAQNNE. The complete CDR3 protein is CASSLAQNNEQFF.

On this clone: Sequencing ends 3 residues short of the CDR3 end; the germline J gene provides the rest. The rearrangement links TRBV20-1 to TRBJ1-2, with D uncertain. From germline, CDR1 is DFQATT and CDR2 SNEGSKA (reference sequence). The CDR3 consists of 12 residues. Trimming pared 3 bases from V and 3 bases from J, leaving 8 bases between. The CDR3 bases that were read are TGCAGTGCTAGTAGGGTCGACTATGGC. This gives the protein CSASRVDYG. The entire CDR3 reads CSASRVDYGYTF.

Regarding this clone: The read finishes 3 residues shy of the CDR3 end, and the germline J gene is used to complete it. This chain uses TRBV5-1 with TRBJ2-2; possible D gene TRBD2, 5 bases. This CDR3 has 16 amino acids. V lost 3 bases and J lost 8, with 20 bases in between. Germline V gene sequence: CDR1 SGHRS, CDR2 YFSETQ. The chain's CDR3 is CASSSGLRTRPGELFF. The sequenced part of the CDR3 DNA is TGCGCCAGCAGCTCGGGCCTCCGGACTCGACCTGGGGAG. Looking up the rest from reference TRBV5-1 and TRBJ2-2 gives the full variable domain: KAGVTQTPRYLIKTRGQQVTLSCSPISGHRSVSWYQQTPGQGLQFLFEYFSETQRNKGNFPGRFSGRQFSNSRSEMNVSTLELGDSALYLCASSSGLRTRPGELFFGEGSRLTVL.

On this clone: The read finishes 3 residues shy of the CDR3 end, and the germline J gene is used to complete it. The J gene is TRBJ2-1, the V gene TRBV20-1; D unclear. The CDR3 covers 16 residues. Germline V gene sequence: CDR1 DFQATT, CDR2 SNEGSKA (reference sequence). Trimming stripped 0 bases from V and 1 base from J, with 13 bases between. CDR3 sequence: CSARDFRVPSYNEQFF. The CDR3 bases that were read are TGCAGTGCTAGAGATTTTCGGGTTCCGTCCTACAATGAG.

For this clone: The CDR3 goes on 3 residues after the read ends, and that part is filled in from the germline J gene. This rearrangement joins TRBV19 to TRBJ2-6; D gene unclear. The CDR3 is 13 amino acids. CDR1 is LNHDA, CDR2 SQIVND, per germline (reference sequence). Trimming shortened V by 8 bases and J by 1 base, and 6 bases separated the two germline ends. CDR3 bases read: TGTGCCAGTGCCGGGTCTGGGGCCAACGTC. This encodes CASAGSGANV. The whole CDR3 protein reads CASAGSGANVLTF.

Concerning this clone itself: The read terminates 3 residues before the CDR3 end, so the remaining end is supplied by the germline J gene. J is TRBJ1-2 and V is TRBV29-1, with a tentative D call TRBD1 (5 bases). Germline V gene sequence: CDR1 SQVTM, CDR2 ANQGSEA. The germline V and J ends were trimmed by 3 bases and 4 bases, with 9 bases remaining between them. This CDR3 contains 12 residues. The CDR3 reads CSVDKDSYGYTF. CDR3 DNA (partial): TGCAGCGTTGATAAAGACAGCTATGGC.

The sequenced part of the CDR3 DNA is TGTGCCAGCAGCTTCCCTAGCGGGAGCTCCTACGAG. It yields the protein CASSFPSGSSYE. In full, the CDR3 is CASSFPSGSSYEQYF. This rearrangement joins TRBV7-8 to TRBJ2-7; 10 bases are shared with TRBD2. From the germline J gene comes the end of the CDR3, since the read stops 3 residues before it. This CDR3 contains 15 residues. In germline, CDR1 is SGHVS, CDR2 FQNEAQ. After removal of 3 bases from V and 0 bases from J, the junction contained 2 bases not matched to a gene.

As to this clone: The sequence runs out 3 residues before the end of the CDR3; the remainder is reconstructed from the germline J gene. The rearrangement uses TRBV7-2 and TRBJ2-1, with TRBD1 matching 8 bases. The junction had 4 bases not matched to a gene; V was cut back by 4 bases and J by 8 bases. The CDR3 sequence is 13 residues long. The germline V gene has CDR1 SGHTA and CDR2 FQGNSA. The sequenced part of the CDR3 DNA is TGTGCCAGCAGCTCGGACAGGGACCATGAG. It encodes CASSSDRDHE. The complete CDR3 protein is CASSSDRDHEQFF.

About this clone: The read ends 3 residues before the CDR3 terminus; that terminus is restored from the germline J gene. This chain uses TRBV2 with TRBJ1-5; no definite D call. The CDR3 loop spans 14 amino acids. Germline V gives CDR1 SNHLY, CDR2 FYNNEI. V was trimmed by 5 bases and J by 3 bases, leaving 11 bases between them. The sequenced CDR3 bases are TGTGCCAGCAGTCGTCGCCAGGACAATCAGCCC. This gives the protein CASSRRQDNQP. The CDR3, in full, reads CASSRRQDNQPQHF.

Concerning this clone: The read ends 3 residues before the CDR3 terminus; that terminus is restored from the germline J gene. This chain joins TRBV4-1 and TRBJ1-1, with D hard to call. CDR1 is MGHRA and CDR2 is YSYEKL in the germline V gene. The CDR3 length is 14 residues. The V gene lost 0 bases and the J gene lost 1 base, with 6 bases spanning the gap. The CDR3 loop reads CASSQEIRNTEAFF. Incomplete CDR3 DNA: TGCGCCAGCAGCCAAGAAATCAGGAACACTGAA.

On this clone itself: The read halts 3 residues ahead of the CDR3 end, with the missing end drawn from the germline J gene. The genes are TRBV10-3 and TRBJ1-1; 8 nucleotides align to TRBD1. The CDR3 covers 13 residues. In germline, CDR1 is ENHRY, CDR2 SYGVKD. Trimming removed 9 bases from V and 3 bases from J; junction bases left unmatched: 6. CDR3 region: CAIGQGTHTEAFF. Partial CDR3 DNA: TGTGCCATAGGACAGGGTACCCACACTGAA.